This T cell receptor (beta chain) was sequenced in a study of blood T cells in healthy people across ages. Each of the donors had 9 to 10 milliliters of peripheral blood drawn into EDTA-treated Vacutainer tubes. Each sample yielded at least 6 million isolated PBMCs. As for this clonotype: Its antigen is undetermined.

Primers used in a second PCR of about 7 to 12 cycles were a sample-barcoded 5' primer and a J-beta primer mix. A template-switch adaptor that had 12 random nucleotides put a tag on each cDNA molecule. Via MiXCR, TCRdb re-called the 5' RACE reads, giving one row per CDR3 protein. Of about 570,000 distinct CDR3 sequences in the sample, about 25% were seen once. Regarding the study as a whole: Whereas aged donors had fewer naive CD4+ cells, long-lived donors had more of them and higher diversity.

The CDR3 totals 10 residues. V was cut by 1 base and J by 11 bases, with 4 bases left in between. Germline lookup yields CDR1 SGHTA and CDR2 FQGNSA. Sequenced: blood. The TCR was taken from a woman aged 65 to 85 in good health. This chain links TRBV7-2 with TRBJ2-3; no clear D. CDR3 sequence (DNA): TGTGCCAGCAGCTTAGGGGTGCAGTATTTT. Translating gives CASSLGVQYF.